This T cell receptor beta chain came from a study of blood T cells in healthy people across ages. Points from the study as a whole: Long-lived and aged donors differed, with more naive CD4+ cells and higher diversity in the long-lived.

About this clonotype: What it binds is unknown.

PCR was performed a second time for about 6 to 12 cycles using a sample-barcoded 5' primer and a J-beta primer mix. Every cDNA molecule carried a tag from a template-switch adaptor bearing 12 random nucleotides. TCRdb itself ran the 5' RACE reads through MiXCR, one entry per CDR3 protein. The table shows around 800,000 distinct CDR3 sequences, with about 26% occurring only once. Trimming stripped 1 base from V and 0 bases from J, with 8 bases between. The CDR3 has 15 residues. In germline, CDR1 is SGHRS, CDR2 YFSETQ. The data were also submitted as part of a second study, on T cells of mothers and their children. This second study says: From each mother came over 9.5 million TCR beta CDR3 reads, and from each child came 3 million to 3.5 million.

The sequence derives from a boy younger than 18 in good health. The sequenced material came from blood. This sequence joins TRBV5-1 and TRBJ2-1; no definite D call. The CDR3 reads CASSLIASSYNEQFF. For the CDR3, the DNA is TGCGCCAGCAGCTTGATCGCGAGCTCCTACAATGAGCAGTTCTTC.